These 28 T cell receptor beta chains were all obtained from the same sample, sequenced in a study of shared clonotypes between healthy human individuals. Libraries were prepared by immunoSEQ multiplex PCR; TCRdb keeps only in-frame clonotypes and omits some of them. The repertoire holds more than 400,000 clones, with almost 80% as singletons. The material sequenced was PBMCs. These TCRs come from a woman between 35 and 50 years old in good health. Some clones in this sample may be carry-over from other donors' samples.

The gene calls are TRBV28 and TRBJ2-1, with a tentative D call TRBD2 (6 bases). Germline values: CDR1 MDHEN, CDR2 SYDVKM. V lost 3 bases to trimming and J lost 2 bases, with 8 bases between them. The length of the CDR3 is 14 residues. Here the CDR3 DNA reads TGTGCCAGCAGTTTCGGCGGGGCCTACAATGAGCAGTTCTTC. Its translation is CASSFGGAYNEQFF.

CDR3 amino acids: CASSEGGWDTDTQYF. CDR3 bases: TGTGCCAGCAGTGAGGGGGGGTGGGACACAGATACGCAGTATTTT. This sequence joins TRBV6-1 and TRBJ2-3, with 7 bases aligning to TRBD2. Trimming at V came to 3 bases and at J to 2 bases, leaving 5 bases not matched to a gene. Germline values: CDR1 MNHNS, CDR2 SASEGT. The CDR3 has 15 amino acids.

A note on this clone: A far larger clone is one base from this, pointing to a likely read error. Other DNA sequences in this sample translate to the same CDR3. The genes are TRBV28 and TRBJ1-1; 7 bases agree with TRBD1. With 6 bases clipped from V and 11 bases from J, the junction kept 9 bases outside the gene matches. The CDR3 sequence is 12 residues long. The germline V gene encodes CDR1 MDHEN and CDR2 SYDVKM. CDR3: CASRGDRDGAFF. DNA of the CDR3: TGTGCCAGCAGGGGAGACAGGGATGGGGCTTTCTTT.

This chain connects TRBV5-4 to TRBJ2-7, with D possibly TRBD2 on 6 matching bases. V was shortened by 4 bases and J by 0 bases, with 14 bases between the two germline ends. CDR3 length equals 15 residues. Per the germline V gene, CDR1 is SGHNT and CDR2 is YYREEE (reference sequence). The CDR3 loop is CASSRGGGDSYEQYF. The CDR3 region has the DNA TGTGCCAGCAGCCGGGGAGGCGGGGACTCCTACGAGCAGTACTTC.

This chain links TRBV5-4 with TRBJ2-2, with D possibly called TRBD1 or TRBD2 (7 bases each). The CDR3 has 16 amino acids. CDR1 is SGHNT and CDR2 is YYREEE in the germline V gene (reference sequence). The germline V and J ends were trimmed by 4 bases and 5 bases, with 18 bases remaining between them. This chain's CDR3 is CASSHLRQGGTGELFF. In DNA, the CDR3 is TGTGCCAGCAGCCACCTCCGACAGGGAGGGACCGGGGAGCTGTTTTTT.

The J gene is TRBJ1-2, the V gene TRBV7-2, with a possible D match to TRBD1 (5 bases). The germline V gene has CDR1 SGHTA and CDR2 FQGNSA. The length of the CDR3 is 14 residues. V was clipped by 5 bases and J by 4 bases, with 14 bases between them. The CDR3 region is CASSRGDSRYGYTF. The CDR3 DNA is TGTGCCAGCAGCAGAGGAGACAGCCGCTATGGCTACACCTTC.

The chain couples TRBV7-2 to TRBJ2-7; 7 nucleotides agree with TRBD2. This CDR3 contains 17 residues. Germline-derived CDR1 and CDR2 are SGHTA and FQGNSA. V lost 1 base to trimming and J lost 6 bases; unmatched junction nucleotides: 15. CDR3 region: CASSLVGREYGGGEQYF. The CDR3 DNA is TGTGCCAGCAGCTTAGTTGGGCGGGAGTATGGTGGGGGCGAGCAGTACTTC.

The chain recombines TRBV19 with TRBJ2-5; 11 bases are shared with TRBD2. This CDR3 is built from 18 residues. Germline V CDR1 and CDR2: LNHDA, SQIVND (reference sequence). The ends lost 8 bases at V and 6 bases at J; junction bases unmatched: 20. The DNA of the CDR3 is TGTGCCAGTTCTAACAGGGGGCTAGCGGGAGGAAGGAAGAAGACCCAGTACTTC. Encoded protein: CASSNRGLAGGRKKTQYF.

This clone was observed a single time. J is TRBJ2-3 and V is TRBV29-1, with D tentatively TRBD2 (5 bases). Germline CDR1 reads SQVTM; CDR2 reads ANQGSEA. This CDR3 region has 16 residues. Between the trimmed V and J ends, which lost 0 bases and 6 bases, there was a span of 19 bases. CDR3 amino acids: CSVEDLIPGMGDTQYF. The CDR3 DNA follows: TGCAGCGTTGAAGATCTTATTCCCGGGATGGGGGATACGCAGTATTTT.

The chain links TRBV5-1 to TRBJ2-2; 8 bases are shared with TRBD1. From germline, CDR1 is SGHRS and CDR2 YFSETQ. The V gene end was trimmed by 4 bases and the J gene end by 4 bases; junction bases not matched to a gene: 9. The CDR3 has 16 amino acids. CDR3 nucleotide sequence: TGCGCCAGCAGCCAAGACCCGACAGGGGTCACCGGGGAGCTGTTTTTT. It codes for CASSQDPTGVTGELFF.

The chain employs TRBV9 and TRBJ2-1; TRBD2 matches at 8 bases. The CDR3 covers 17 residues. Germline loops: CDR1 SGDLS, CDR2 YYNGEE. J gave up 6 bases and V 3 bases, and 14 bases lay outside the gene matches. The CDR3 DNA sequence: TGTGCCAGCAGCGGGAAACTAGCGGAGCCCCTCATCAATGAGCAGTTCTTC. Encoded protein: CASSGKLAEPLINEQFF. The full variable domain, its missing parts supplied by reference TRBV9 and TRBJ2-1, is DSGVTQTPKHLITATGQRVTLRCSPRSGDLSVYWYQQSLDQGLQFLIQYYNGEERAKGNILERFSAQQFPDLHSELNLSSLELGDSALYFCASSGKLAEPLINEQFFGPGTRLTVL.

The chain combines TRBV1 with TRBJ2-6; the DNA was not compared with TRBD2, the D call given in the table. TRBV1 is flagged as a pseudogene. The CDR3 extends over 19 amino acids. The CDR3 loop reads CTSSQDLTSGSSGANVLTF. DNA for the CDR3: TGCACCAGCAGCCAAGACTTGACTAGCGGGAGTTCTGGGGCCAACGTCCTGACTTTC.

This clone was detected only once. The CDR3 nucleotides are TGTGCCAGCAGCTTCGCCGGACAGACCTACGAGCAGTACTTC. Translated, it gives CASSFAGQTYEQYF. The chain joins TRBV7-8 to TRBJ2-7; D perhaps matches TRBD1 (6 bases). Germline CDR1 SGHVS, CDR2 FQNEAQ. The CDR3 spans 14 residues. Trimming pared 3 bases from V and 2 bases from J, leaving 11 bases between.

In nucleotides, the CDR3 is TGTGCCTTTCTAGCGGGAAGTAGCTATGGGCAGTTCTTC. Translation gives CAFLAGSSYGQFF. V is TRBV30 and J is TRBJ2-1; 9 bases agree with TRBD2. The V gene's germline CDR1 is GTSNPN and CDR2 SVGIG (reference sequence). The J segment lost 12 bases and the V segment lost 7 bases, leaving 13 bases of the junction unmatched. The CDR3 has 13 residues.

The chain uses TRBV5-1 and TRBJ2-1; 13 bases line up with TRBD2. Germline V gives CDR1 SGHRS, CDR2 YFSETQ. Trimming at V came to 3 bases and at J to 5 bases, leaving 11 bases not matched to a gene. The CDR3 has 18 residues. The CDR3 region has the DNA TGCGCCAGCAGCTCCCAAACCACTAGCGGGAGGGTTCACAATGAGCAGTTCTTC. Its translation is CASSSQTTSGRVHNEQFF.

This clone showed up just a few times. The rearrangement joins TRBV6-5 to TRBJ1-3; D gene uncertain. The V gene lost 7 bases and the J gene lost 0 bases, with 13 bases spanning the gap. Germline V gene sequence: CDR1 MNHEY, CDR2 SVGAGI. The CDR3 length is 15 residues. CDR3 protein: CASKPDGSSGNTIYF. Written as DNA, the CDR3 is TGTGCCAGCAAACCCGACGGCAGCTCTGGAAACACCATATATTTT.

The chain's CDR3 is CASSLGGRGGEETQYF. For the CDR3, the DNA is TGTGCCAGCAGCTTAGGGGGCCGGGGAGGTGAAGAGACCCAGTACTTC. The gene calls are TRBV11-3 and TRBJ2-5; D possibly corresponds to TRBD2 (6 bases). The CDR3 extends over 16 amino acids. The V end was cut by 1 base, the J end by 3 bases, with 15 bases between. CDR1 is SGHNT and CDR2 is YENEEA in the germline V gene.

The chain carries TRBV7-3 and TRBJ2-1; 8 bases align to TRBD2. The CDR3 covers 15 residues. Germline V CDR1 and CDR2: SGHTA, FQGTGA. With V trimmed by 2 bases and J by 7 bases, 7 bases remained unmatched. The CDR3: CASSLAAGGDNEQFF. In DNA form, the CDR3 reads TGTGCCAGCAGCTTAGCTGCGGGAGGAGATAATGAGCAGTTCTTC.

A note on this clone: Other nucleotide sequences in the sample specify the same CDR3. In DNA, the CDR3 is TGTGCCAGCTCCCCGGGACAGGGTGGAACCTACGAGCAGTACTTC. It specifies CASSPGQGGTYEQYF. The chain joins TRBV18 to TRBJ2-7; 9 bases are a match to TRBD1. CDR1 is KGHSH and CDR2 is LQKENI in the germline V gene. V trimming: 6 bases; J trimming: 2 bases; junction bases outside the gene matches: 8. This CDR3 spans 15 amino acids.

This chain joins TRBV28 and TRBJ2-7; TRBD2 might be the D (5 bases). The V gene's germline CDR1 is MDHEN and CDR2 SYDVKM. This CDR3 has 12 amino acids. CDR3 region: CAARGLEYEQYF. The CDR3 nucleotides read TGTGCTGCCCGCGGGCTGGAATACGAGCAGTACTTC.

This chain uses TRBV7-9 with TRBJ1-1; 10 bases match TRBD1. Germline V gene data show CDR1 as SEHNR and CDR2 as FQNEAQ (reference sequence). J was trimmed by 7 bases and V by 6 bases; bases with no gene match: 20. The CDR3 spans 18 residues. This chain's CDR3 is CASSLTSGTGVITREAFF. The CDR3 DNA reads TGTGCCAGCAGTTTGACCTCCGGGACAGGGGTCATTACCCGTGAAGCTTTCTTT.

The V call is TRBV9, the J call TRBJ2-2; D is uncertain. Germline V gene lookup returns CDR1 SGDLS and CDR2 YYNGEE. V lost 0 bases and J 2 bases, leaving 14 bases between the germline ends. This CDR3 is built from 17 residues. This chain's CDR3 is CASSVEANLANTGELFF. The CDR3 DNA reads TGTGCCAGCAGCGTAGAGGCCAATTTGGCAAACACCGGGGAGCTGTTTTTT. The entire variable domain, with the rest obtained from reference TRBV9 and TRBJ2-2, is as follows: DSGVTQTPKHLITATGQRVTLRCSPRSGDLSVYWYQQSLDQGLQFLIQYYNGEERAKGNILERFSAQQFPDLHSELNLSSLELGDSALYFCASSVEANLANTGELFFGEGSRLTVL.

The chain combines TRBV18 with TRBJ2-5; perhaps D is TRBD1 or TRBD2 (5 bases each). The CDR3 is 14 amino acids. Trimming took off 6 bases at V and 4 bases at J, with 15 bases between the two ends. The germline gives CDR1 KGHSH, CDR2 LQKENI. The CDR3 bases are TGTGCCAGCTCTGCCGGGACCGCTAGAGAGACCCAGTACTTC. Amino acid sequence: CASSAGTARETQYF. The full variable domain, completed using reference TRBV18 and TRBJ2-5, is NAGVMQNPRHLVRRRGQEARLRCSPMKGHSHVYWYRQLPEEGLKFMVYLQKENIIDESGMPKERFSAEFPKEGPSILRIQQVVRGDSAAYFCASSAGTARETQYFGPGTRLLVL.

The chain couples TRBV11-2 to TRBJ2-7; D gene unclear. The germline CDR1 and CDR2 sequences are SGHAT and FQNNGV. Deletions cut 6 bases from V and 2 bases from J, with 17 bases between. The CDR3 contains 15 residues. Written as DNA, the CDR3 is TGTGCCAGCAGACCCCCCGGACGGCCGACCTACGAGCAGTACTTC. This sequence encodes CASRPPGRPTYEQYF.

This chain connects TRBV15 to TRBJ1-2, with TRBD1 matching over 7 bases. Losses at the gene ends were 0 bases for V and 6 bases for J; bases not matched to a gene: 4. Germline V gives CDR1 LNHNV, CDR2 YYDKDF (reference sequence). CDR3 size: 14 residues. DNA of the CDR3: TGTGCCACCAGCAGAGATAGGACAGGAAATGGCTACACCTTC. Encoded protein: CATSRDRTGNGYTF.

The rearrangement uses TRBV29-1 and TRBJ2-7, with 10 bases aligning to TRBD1. The CDR3 consists of 14 residues. V dropped 3 bases and J dropped 0; count of bases not matched to a gene: 2. Looked up from germline, CDR1 is SQVTM and CDR2 is ANQGSEA. CDR3 DNA sequence: TGCAGCGTTGAGTGGACAGGGGGCTCCTACGAGCAGTACTTC. It translates to CSVEWTGGSYEQYF.

V usage is TRBV11-2 and J usage is TRBJ2-1; 10 bases line up with TRBD2. V shed 6 bases and J 0 bases; nucleotides not matched to a gene: 8. CDR1 and CDR2 (germline): SGHAT, FQNNGV. The CDR3 has 17 amino acids. As DNA, the CDR3 is TGTGCCAGCAGAAAAGGGACTAGCGACCTCTCCTACAATGAGCAGTTCTTC. Its translation: CASRKGTSDLSYNEQFF.

CDR3 DNA sequence: TGTGCCTATAACAGGGGGCTTGGCAATCAGCCCCAGCATTTT. Translation gives CAYNRGLGNQPQHF. The rearrangement uses TRBV30 and TRBJ1-5, with TRBD1 matching over 9 bases. Germline values: CDR1 GTSNPN, CDR2 SVGIG (reference sequence). Trimming at V came to 7 bases and at J to 2 bases, leaving 6 bases not matched to a gene. This CDR3 contains 14 residues. Supplemented by reference TRBV30 and TRBJ1-5, the full variable domain reads SQTIHQWPATLVQPVGSPLSLECTVEGTSNPNLYWYRQAAGRGLQLLFYSVGIGQISSEVPQNLSASRPQDRQFILSSKKLLLSDSGFYLCAYNRGLGNQPQHFGDGTRLSIL.